The 13 T cell receptor beta chains below all came from one sample that was sequenced in a study of early T cells in non-severe SARS-CoV-2 infection. MiXCR, applied by TCRdb to the 5' RACE reads, yields one record per CDR3 protein. The sample consists of around 47,000 distinct CDR3 sequences, around a tenth of them appearing once. What was sequenced was whole blood. The receptors were gathered from an adult who was a healthcare worker with PCR-confirmed SARS-CoV-2 infection or an uninfected control (not recorded which).

In its sample, this clonotype was seen many times. The chain joins TRBV11-1 to TRBJ2-5; D not resolved. CDR3 length: 15 residues. V dropped 6 bases and J dropped 0 bases, with 14 bases sitting between them. CDR1 and CDR2 (germline): SGHAT, FQDESV (reference sequence). CDR3 in amino acids: CASRPNTGYQETQYF. In nucleotides, the CDR3 is TGTGCCAGCAGGCCGAACACCGGATACCAAGAGACCCAGTACTTC. Full variable domain (missing parts from reference TRBV11-1 and TRBJ2-5): EAEVAQSPRYKITEKSQAVAFWCDPISGHATLYWYRQILGQGPELLVQFQDESVVDDSQLPKDRFSAERLKGVDSTLKIQPAELGDSAMYLCASRPNTGYQETQYFGPGTRLLVL.

The chain employs TRBV28 and TRBJ1-2, with D uncertain. The V end lost 2 bases, the J end lost 5 bases, and 12 bases lay between the germline ends. The CDR3 consists of 14 residues. Germline V gene lookup returns CDR1 MDHEN and CDR2 SYDVKM. For the CDR3, the DNA is TGTGCCAGCAGTTTAGTTCAACTCCGGTATGGCTACACCTTC. It encodes CASSLVQLRYGYTF.

The sample holds a few counts of this clonotype. The CDR3 DNA reads as TGCGCCAGCAGCGCAGGGAAACAGCTTTTCACAGATACGCAGTATTTT. Its protein is CASSAGKQLFTDTQYF. This chain joins TRBV5-1 and TRBJ2-3, with D possibly being TRBD1 (5 bases). CDR1 SGHRS and CDR2 YFSETQ come from the germline V gene. Trimming shortened V by 4 bases and J by 2 bases, and 17 bases separated the two germline ends. CDR3 length: 16 residues.

This sequence joins TRBV7-6 and TRBJ2-1; a weak D match, TRBD2 (6 bases). CDR1 is SGHVS and CDR2 is FNYEAQ in the germline V gene. V lost 5 bases and J lost 9, with 17 bases in between. This CDR3 spans 14 amino acids. This chain's CDR3 is CASSGPTRGREQFF. The DNA for the CDR3 is TGTGCCAGCAGCGGACCGACTAGGGGACGTGAGCAGTTCTTC. Full variable domain (outside the CDR3, taken from reference TRBV7-6 and TRBJ2-1): GAGVSQSPRYKVTKRGQDVALRCDPISGHVSLYWYRQALGQGPEFLTYFNYEAQQDKSGLPNDRFSAERPEGSISTLTIQRTEQRDSAMYRCASSGPTRGREQFFGPGTRLTVL.

CDR3 region: CASMVVTGTGANVLTF. The CDR3 DNA reads as TGTGCCAGCATGGTCGTAACAGGGACCGGGGCCAACGTCCTGACTTTC. The V gene is TRBV28, the J gene TRBJ2-6, with D perhaps TRBD1 (6 bases). Germline values: CDR1 MDHEN, CDR2 SYDVKM. The CDR3 has 16 amino acids. The V gene lost 7 bases and the J gene lost 4 bases, with 17 bases spanning the gap.

On this clonotype: Given a much more abundant clone one base away, this may be a read error. The conserved final phenylalanine or tryptophan is absent from the CDR3, which likely points to a read error. This sequence joins TRBV4-2 and TRBJ2-5, with D hard to call. This CDR3 is 16 amino acids long. V shed 3 bases and J shed 4 bases, with 18 bases lying between them. Looked up from germline, CDR1 is LGHNA and CDR2 is YNFKEQ. The CDR3 protein is CASSQAGGRGGETQYL. The CDR3 nucleotides are TGTGCCAGCAGCCAGGCTGGTGGCCGAGGCGGAGAGACCCAGTACCTC.

The V gene is TRBV7-2, the J gene TRBJ2-1; 8 nucleotides match TRBD2. The CDR3 sequence is 15 residues long. Losses at the gene ends were 4 bases for V and 8 bases for J; bases not matched to a gene: 10. CDR1 is SGHTA and CDR2 is FQGNSA in the germline V gene. The CDR3 bases are TGTGCCAGCAGCTATAGCGGGGCCGGGAGTTATGAGCAGTTCTTC. Its translation: CASSYSGAGSYEQFF.

The chain links TRBV5-1 to TRBJ2-3; TRBD2 agrees at 10 bases. This CDR3 has 14 residues. CDR1 SGHRS and CDR2 YFSETQ come from the germline V gene. V was pared by 4 bases and J by 5 bases, with 4 bases of the junction left unmatched. The CDR3, as DNA: TGCGCCAGCAGCGGAGGGACTAGCGAAGATACGCAGTATTTT. It yields the protein CASSGGTSEDTQYF.

The sample holds many counts of this clonotype. The chain links TRBV12-3 or TRBV12-4 to TRBJ1-2; no firm D call. Trimming shortened V by 1 base and J by 4 bases, and 16 bases separated the two germline ends. The CDR3 runs 16 residues. The CDR3 sequence is CASSLGAGHRGYGYTF. CDR3 nucleotide sequence: TGTGCCAGCAGTTTAGGAGCAGGCCACCGGGGCTATGGCTACACCTTC.

CDR3 nucleotides: TGTGCCAGCAGCGCCAGGGACACCGGGGAGCTGTTTTTT. It encodes CASSARDTGELFF. The V and J genes are TRBV11-3 and TRBJ2-2, with D possibly matching TRBD1 (5 bases). Germline V gene lookup returns CDR1 SGHNT and CDR2 YENEEA. The CDR3 runs to 13 residues. V was trimmed by 5 bases and J by 3 bases, leaving 7 bases between them.

This clonotype came up a few times. The CDR3 loop reads CSAGRGETQYF. Here the CDR3 DNA reads TGCAGTGCTGGGAGGGGGGAGACCCAGTACTTC. The chain employs TRBV20-1 and TRBJ2-5, with D possibly matching TRBD2 (7 bases). The CDR3 sequence is 11 residues long. V was trimmed by 5 bases and J by 5 bases, leaving 9 bases between them. The germline gives CDR1 DFQATT, CDR2 SNEGSKA (reference sequence).

This clonotype was found many times. This rearrangement joins TRBV27 to TRBJ2-1; 12 positions match TRBD2. Germline CDR1 MNHEY, CDR2 SMNVEV (reference sequence). The CDR3 consists of 15 residues. V lost 6 bases and J lost 4; bases outside the gene matches: 4. This CDR3 is CASSYGTSGYNEQFF. The CDR3 bases are TGTGCCAGCAGCTACGGGACTAGCGGGTACAATGAGCAGTTCTTC.

This clonotype was seen a few times. The rearrangement joins TRBV6-2 or TRBV6-3 to TRBJ2-6, with D hard to call. The CDR3 is 15 residues long. V shed 5 bases and J shed 1 base, with 9 bases lying between them. Germline V gene lookup returns CDR1 MNHEY and CDR2 SVGEGT. CDR3 sequence: CASSRTDSGANVLTF. The CDR3 nucleotides are TGTGCCAGCAGTCGGACGGATTCTGGGGCCAACGTCCTGACTTTC.